This T cell receptor beta chain derives from a study of blood T cell repertoires in COVID-19. About the study: From the United States, Italy and Spain came samples of acute and convalescent COVID-19. T cells, B-cell-depleted T cells, or PBMCs supplied cDNA or gDNA.

Authors' methods: Reference gene primer amplification in the assay estimated nucleated cell counts. Sequencing was performed with immunoSEQ multiplex PCR; in TCRdb, only in-frame clones are kept and a portion is missing. V and J calls and clone size follow that table, whereas D and trimming were derived from the DNA. The sample has about 130,000 clones, 85% seen once; the top ten hold 3.2%. Germline values: CDR1 KGHSH, CDR2 LQKENI. There are 14 residues in the CDR3. The ends were cut back, 2 bases at V and 3 bases at J, with 11 bases in the middle. This clone was picked up a small number of times. Patients in Seattle were enrolled during active infection, then followed longitudinally.

The sequence came from a woman over 75 with COVID-19, enrolled during active disease. Sequences were obtained from peripheral blood. J is TRBJ2-7 and V is TRBV18, with D tentatively TRBD2 (5 bases). CDR3 DNA sequence: TGTGCCAGCTCACCAGGCCTAGCTTACTACGAGCAGTACTTC. It translates to CASSPGLAYYEQYF. The full variable domain, in which reference TRBV18 and TRBJ2-7 provide the parts outside the CDR3, is NAGVMQNPRHLVRRRGQEARLRCSPMKGHSHVYWYRQLPEEGLKFMVYLQKENIIDESGMPKERFSAEFPKEGPSILRIQQVVRGDSAAYFCASSPGLAYYEQYFGPGTRLTVT.